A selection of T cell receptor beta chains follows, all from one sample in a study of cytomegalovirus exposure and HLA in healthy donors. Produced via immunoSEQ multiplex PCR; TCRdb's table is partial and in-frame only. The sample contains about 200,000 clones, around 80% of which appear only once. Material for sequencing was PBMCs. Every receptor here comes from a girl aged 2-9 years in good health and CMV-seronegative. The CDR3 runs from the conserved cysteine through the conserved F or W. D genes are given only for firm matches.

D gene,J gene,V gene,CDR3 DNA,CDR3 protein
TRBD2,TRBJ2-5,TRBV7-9,TGTGCCAGCAGTCTAGCGGGGGGGCACCAAGAGACCCAGTACTTC,CASSLAGGHQETQYF
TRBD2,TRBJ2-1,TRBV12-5,TGTGCTAGTGGTCTAGCGGGAGGGGACAATGAGCAGTTCTTC,CASGLAGGDNEQFF
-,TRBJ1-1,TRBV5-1,TGCGCCAGCAGCCCCGACAGGATGAACACTGAAGCTTTCTTT,CASSPDRMNTEAFF
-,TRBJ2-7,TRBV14,TGTGCCAGCAGCCACGCCTACGAGCAGTACTTC,CASSHAYEQYF
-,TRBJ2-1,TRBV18,TGTGCCAGCTCACCTAGGAGCTCCTACAATGAGCAGTTCTTC,CASSPRSSYNEQFF
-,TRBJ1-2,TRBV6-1,TGTGCCAGCAGTGAGTCTACCAGGCGTGGCTACACCTTC,CASSESTRRGYTF
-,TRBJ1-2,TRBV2,TGTGCCAGCAGTGAGAGGCAGATGAACTATGGCTACACCTTC,CASSERQMNYGYTF
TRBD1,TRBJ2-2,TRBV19,TGTGCCAGTAGCAGACAGGGGTTACAGGACACCGGGGAGCTGTTTTTT,CASSRQGLQDTGELFF
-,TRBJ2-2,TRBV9,TGTGCCAGCAGCTTCCCATTGGGGCCTAATCAGAACACCGGGGAGCTGTTTTTT,CASSFPLGPNQNTGELFF
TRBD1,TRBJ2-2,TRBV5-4,TGTGCCAGCAGCCTGACAGGGCTGAACACCGGGGAGCTGTTTTTT,CASSLTGLNTGELFF
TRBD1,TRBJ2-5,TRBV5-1,TGCGCCAGCAGCCTTCGGACAGGGGGCGAGGAGACCCAGTACTTC,CASSLRTGGEETQYF
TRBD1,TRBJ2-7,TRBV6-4,TGTGCCAGGAACACAGGGGTCCACGAGCAGTACTTC,CARNTGVHEQYF
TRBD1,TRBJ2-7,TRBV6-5,TGTGCCAGCAGTTCCCTGGACAGGGGAAGGCCCTACGAGCAGTACTTC,CASSSLDRGRPYEQYF
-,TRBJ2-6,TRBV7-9,TGTGCCAGCAGTGGCCATATCTCTGGGGCCAACGTCCTGACTTTC,CASSGHISGANVLTF